These T cell receptor beta chains were read from a single sample in a study of blood T cell repertoires in COVID-19. Sequencing was performed with immunoSEQ multiplex PCR; in TCRdb, only in-frame clones are kept and a portion is missing. The sample has roughly 300,000 clones, roughly 90% seen once. The sample taken for sequencing was PBMCs or T cells enriched from blood (not recorded which). The receptors were sampled from a woman in her thirties who had recovered from COVID-19. CDR3s include the opening cysteine and the closing phenylalanine or tryptophan. A D gene is named only where the DNA matches it firmly. Not every row has a clone size; where given, it reads once, few, many or a size class.

D | J | V | size | DNA | CDR3
TRBD2 | TRBJ2-1 | TRBV3-1/TRBV3-2 | - | TGTGCCAGCAGGACTAGCGGGGGGGCCATGGATGAGCAGTTCTTC | CASRTSGGAMDEQFF
- | TRBJ2-3 | TRBV9 | - | TGTGCCAGCAGCGTGTTTTGGTCGAGTCCGGATACGCAGTATTTT | CASSVFWSSPDTQYF
- | TRBJ2-2 | TRBV5-1 | - | TGCGCCAGCAGCCAAGGACGGGAGAACACCGGGGAGCTGTTTTTT | CASSQGRENTGELFF
TRBD1 | TRBJ1-6 | TRBV19 | - | TGTGCCAGTCGCGGACAGGTCTCCTATAATTCACCCCTCCACTTT | CASRGQVSYNSPLHF
- | TRBJ2-7 | TRBV5-5 | - | TGTGCCAGCAGCTTGACATCTCGTGCCGAGCAGTACTTC | CASSLTSRAEQYF
TRBD1 | TRBJ2-3 | TRBV29-1 | - | TGCAGCGCTGGGCCCCGGGACAGGGGTGTTGCAGATACGCAGTATTTT | CSAGPRDRGVADTQYF
- | TRBJ1-1 | TRBV18 | - | TGTGCCAGCTCACCGTCAGAGGGCACTGAAGCTTTCTTT | CASSPSEGTEAFF
- | TRBJ1-5 | TRBV2 | - | TGTGCCAGCAGTGAATGGGGAGCGGAACAGCCCCAGCATTTT | CASSEWGAEQPQHF
TRBD1 | TRBJ1-1 | TRBV7-2 | - | TGTGCCAGCAGCGTCCTACAGGGGTTAGGCACTGAAGCTTTCTTT | CASSVLQGLGTEAFF
TRBD2 | TRBJ2-2 | TRBV11-2 | - | TGTGCCAGCAGCTTGCTAGCGGGGGGGCCTAGTAACACCGGGGAGCTGTTTTTT | CASSLLAGGPSNTGELFF
- | TRBJ2-1 | TRBV7-8 | - | TGTGCCAGCAGCCCTAGTAGGCCTAGCGCGTACAATGAGCAGTTCTTC | CASSPSRPSAYNEQFF
TRBD2 | TRBJ2-2 | TRBV6-1 | - | TGTGCCAGCAGTGATTTTGGACTAGCGAACAACACCGGGGAGCTGTTTTTT | CASSDFGLANNTGELFF
- | TRBJ2-2 | TRBV28 | - | TGTGCCAGCACTGGGGCAGGGGATAGCTGGGAGCTGTTTTTT | CASTGAGDSWELFF
TRBD2 | TRBJ2-5 | TRBV6-6 | - | TGTGCCAGCAGTCGAAGCCCGTCGGGGGGGGAGCAAGAGACCCAGTACTTC | CASSRSPSGGEQETQYF
TRBD2 | TRBJ2-1 | TRBV5-4 | few | TGTGCCAGCACCCCGGGAGGATGGGGGTCTAATGAGCAGTTCTTC | CASTPGGWGSNEQFF
- | TRBJ1-1 | TRBV30 | - | TGTGCCTGGGACCTCCGGCAGGGGACTGAAGCTTTCTTT | CAWDLRQGTEAFF
- | TRBJ2-1 | TRBV9 | - | TGTGCCAGCAGTGACCTAGCGATGGATGGGCCTGAGCAGTTCTTC | CASSDLAMDGPEQFF
- | TRBJ1-1 | TRBV21-1 | - | TGTGCCAGCAGCAAAGCCCACCCAGGGGAACTCGACACTGAAGCTTTCTTT | CASSKAHPGELDTEAFF
TRBD1 | TRBJ1-5 | TRBV27 | - | TGTGCCAGCAGTCAACAGGGGGCGCGTCAGCCCCAGCATTTT | CASSQQGARQPQHF
TRBD1 | TRBJ1-2 | TRBV28 | - | TGTGCCAGCAGTTCGGGACAGGGAACCTATGGCTACACCTTC | CASSSGQGTYGYTF
- | TRBJ2-5 | TRBV9 | - | TGTGCCAGCAGCGTAGGGGGCCTCGGAGAGACCCAGTACTTC | CASSVGGLGETQYF
- | TRBJ2-7 | TRBV27 | - | TGTGCCAGCAGACGAACCCCTCTGGGCTCCGAGTACTTC | CASRRTPLGSEYF
TRBD2 | TRBJ2-1 | TRBV5-1 | - | TGCGCCAGCAGCTTTGGGACTAGCTATGTAAATGAGCAGTTCTTC | CASSFGTSYVNEQFF
TRBD1 | TRBJ2-3 | TRBV11-2 | - | TGTGCCAGCAGGCCAATCCGGGACAGGGACCCAGATACGCAGTATTTT | CASRPIRDRDPDTQYF
TRBD2 | TRBJ2-3 | TRBV3-1/TRBV3-2 | - | TGTGCCAGCAGCCAAGACGTAAGCGGGAGGGCCGGTGGAGATACGCAGTATTTT | CASSQDVSGRAGGDTQYF
- | TRBJ2-1 | TRBV12-3/TRBV12-4 | - | TGTGCCAGCAGCCCACCAGGCCCTTATGAGCAGTTCTTC | CASSPPGPYEQFF
TRBD1 | TRBJ2-7 | TRBV7-6 | - | TGTGCCAGCAGCTTAGGGACAGGGGCCGAGCAGTACTTC | CASSLGTGAEQYF
TRBD1 | TRBJ2-3 | TRBV11-3 | - | TGTGCCAGCAGCTTCGCGGACAGGGGGATTAGCACAGATACGCAGTATTTT | CASSFADRGISTDTQYF
- | TRBJ2-5 | TRBV29-1 | - | TGCAGCGTTCAGTCTAGCCTCCCGGGGGAGACCCAGTACTTC | CSVQSSLPGETQYF
- | TRBJ2-1 | TRBV7-2 | once | TGTGCCAGCAGTCGCAGGGGGGATGAGCAGTTCTTC | CASSRRGDEQFF
- | TRBJ2-5 | TRBV12-3/TRBV12-4 | - | TGTGCCAGCAGTTTTCGTGAAGAGACCCAGTACTTC | CASSFREETQYF
- | TRBJ1-6 | TRBV5-1 | - | TGCGCCAGCAGCTTGCAGGGTAGGGGTTCACCCCTCCACTTT | CASSLQGRGSPLHF
- | TRBJ1-1 | TRBV4-1 | - | TGCGCCAGCAGCCAAGGGGCCAGGGCAGGCACTGAAGCTTTCTTT | CASSQGARAGTEAFF
TRBD2 | TRBJ2-2 | TRBV28 | - | TGTGCCAGCAGTACGGGACTAGCGGGGACCCGGGAGCTGTTTTTT | CASSTGLAGTRELFF
- | TRBJ1-2 | TRBV10-3 | once | TGTGCCATCTCGGCCGGGACACTGGACTATGGCTACACCTTC | CAISAGTLDYGYTF
TRBD2 | TRBJ2-1 | TRBV14 | - | TGTGCCAGCAGCCAAGTTCCACGGGGGGACAATGAGCAGTTCTTC | CASSQVPRGDNEQFF
TRBD1 | TRBJ2-4 | TRBV28 | - | TGTGCCAGCAGTGACAGGGGAGTAGGGCTTATTCAGTACTTC | CASSDRGVGLIQYF
TRBD2 | TRBJ2-1 | TRBV4-2 | - | TGTGCCAGCAGAGGGACTAGCGGGGGCCTACAGTTCTTC | CASRGTSGGLQFF
TRBD1 | TRBJ1-6 | TRBV19 | - | TGTGCCAGTAGTGGGCCGACAGGGGGTCAATCACCCCTCCACTTT | CASSGPTGGQSPLHF
- | TRBJ2-1 | TRBV10-3 | - | TGTGCCGTAGAGGGGCAGGGGTTTGAGCAGTTCTTC | CAVEGQGFEQFF
- | TRBJ1-4 | TRBV11-1 | - | TGTGCCAGCAGCTTTACAGGAAATGAAAAACTGTTTTTT | CASSFTGNEKLFF
- | TRBJ2-1 | TRBV28 | - | TGTGCCAGCAGTGCCTCCTGGACAGCACACTACAATGAGCAGTTCTTC | CASSASWTAHYNEQFF
TRBD1 | TRBJ1-5 | TRBV27 | - | TGTGCCAGCATGGGACAGGGGAAACAGCCCCAGCATTTT | CASMGQGKQPQHF
TRBD1 | TRBJ2-5 | TRBV11-3 | few | TGTGCCAGCAGCCAAACAGGGGCGATACAAGAGACCCAGTACTTC | CASSQTGAIQETQYF
TRBD1 | TRBJ1-3 | TRBV18 | - | TGTGCCAGCTCATCCTATTCCGGGACAGGAATCTCTGGAAACACCATATATTTT | CASSSYSGTGISGNTIYF